This T cell receptor beta chain was recorded in a study of blood T cell repertoires in COVID-19. This CDR3 has 12 residues. The germline CDR1 and CDR2 sequences are DFQATT and SNEGSKA (reference sequence). The V and J ends lost 7 bases and 0 bases respectively, with 7 bases between them. This table comes from immunoSEQ multiplex PCR, and its TCRdb copy is limited to in-frame clones, with some not included. The data hold some 410,000 clones, with around nine tenths observed a single time. This sequence was found in a woman between 25 and 40 years old with acute COVID-19. The chain recombines TRBV20-1 with TRBJ2-4; the D is unclear. Sequenced sample: PBMCs or T cells enriched from blood (not recorded which). DNA of the CDR3: TGCAGTGTTAGTCTAGCCAAAAACATTCAGTACTTC. Residues: CSVSLAKNIQYF.